This passage covers 2 T cell receptor beta chains from one sample sequenced in a study of T-cell memory formation after mild COVID-19. TCRdb analysed the 5' RACE reads with MiXCR anew, one entry per CDR3 protein. Among about 130,000 distinct CDR3 sequences listed, about 5.9% were seen once. Sequencing input: PBMCs or a T cell subset sorted from them (not recorded which). Receptors originate from an adult woman who had mild COVID-19 (a few samples of this study predate the infection). Cell type and time point are not known.

A word on this clonotype: Just one base apart from a much larger clone, this may be a read error. The V gene is TRBV29-1, the J gene TRBJ2-4, with 10 positions matching TRBD2. CDR3 length: 15 amino acids. Germline lookup yields CDR1 SQVTM and CDR2 ANQGSEA. The CDR3 loop reads CGSKQREGASHIQYF. In DNA form, the CDR3 reads TGCGGCTCAAAGCAGCGGGAGGGGGCCTCTCACATTCAGTACTTC.

This clonotype has at least ten counts. This chain uses TRBV12-3 or TRBV12-4 with TRBJ2-7, with 7 bases lining up with TRBD1. V lost 6 bases, J lost 0 bases, and 8 bases stayed unmatched. The CDR3 sequence is 15 residues long. The CDR3 loop reads CASRHGTDYSYEQYF. The CDR3 bases are TGTGCCAGCAGACATGGGACAGACTACTCCTACGAGCAGTACTTC.